The text below deals with one TCR beta chain. Source study methods: Reference gene primers were amplified, and this amplification served to estimate nucleated cell counts. Assay: immunoSEQ multiplex PCR; the TCRdb copy retains only in-frame clones and omits some. V, J and clone size are those of that table, while D and trimming were read from the DNA. The data hold over 110,000 clones, with 70% to 80% observed a single time. This CDR3 has 16 amino acids. V shed 4 bases, J shed 0 bases, and the junction held 9 bases outside the gene matches. Per the germline V gene, CDR1 is SGHRS and CDR2 is YFSETQ. The source of the sample is a study of blood T cell repertoires in COVID-19. About the study: The analysed material was cDNA or gDNA that came from T cells, B-cell-depleted T cells, or PBMCs.

The J gene is TRBJ1-1, the V gene TRBV5-1; 7 bases agree with TRBD1. This clonotype was obtained from a man aged 55-75 years with acute or convalescent COVID-19. Material for sequencing was peripheral blood. The CDR3 nucleotides are TGCGCCAGCAGCCCACAGGGGATGCTAATGAACACTGAAGCTTTCTTT. This codes for CASSPQGMLMNTEAFF.